These 12 T cell receptor beta chains originate from one sample sequenced in a study of blood T cell repertoires in COVID-19. Produced via immunoSEQ multiplex PCR; TCRdb's table is partial and in-frame only. The top ten clones hold approximately 7.2% of a sample with some 320,000 clones, around 88% of them seen once. Sequenced input: peripheral blood. The receptors were gathered from a woman in her 30s who had recovered from COVID-19.

This clone showed up just once. The rearrangement joins TRBV2 to TRBJ2-5; D may be TRBD2 (6 bases). Trimming shortened V by 7 bases and J by 2 bases, and 17 bases separated the two germline ends. From germline, CDR1 is SNHLY and CDR2 FYNNEI. The CDR3 runs to 15 residues. The CDR3 loop is CASTLTSTKQETQYF. The CDR3 DNA is TGTGCCAGCACCCTGACTAGTACTAAGCAAGAGACCCAGTACTTC.

The chain couples TRBV5-4 to TRBJ2-1; D perhaps matches TRBD1 (5 bases). CDR3 size: 13 residues. V lost 3 bases, J lost 10 bases, and 14 bases lay in between. Germline CDR1 reads SGHNT; CDR2 reads YYREEE (reference sequence). For the CDR3, the DNA is TGTGCCAGCAGCTCGAAGACTTCAGGGGAGCAGTTCTTC. This gives the protein CASSSKTSGEQFF.

The V call is TRBV5-5, the J call TRBJ2-3; 8 nucleotides match TRBD1. Germline CDR1 is SGHKS and CDR2 is YYEKEE (reference sequence). The CDR3 runs 17 residues. V shed 1 base, J shed 3 bases, and the junction held 10 bases outside the gene matches. DNA of the CDR3: TGTGCCAGCAGCTTGTTTGGCAGGGGGCTTTTAACAGATACGCAGTATTTT. This gives the protein CASSLFGRGLLTDTQYF.

A single count supports this clone. The chain joins TRBV7-2 to TRBJ2-7; 8 bases are a match to TRBD1. The CDR3 length is 13 residues. The J segment lost 1 base and the V segment lost 6 bases, leaving 2 bases of the junction unmatched. Germline V gives CDR1 SGHTA, CDR2 FQGNSA. CDR3 sequence: CASRGDRSYEQYF. The CDR3 nucleotides are TGTGCCAGCAGAGGGGACAGGTCCTACGAGCAGTACTTC.

J is TRBJ2-2 and V is TRBV19, with D perhaps matching TRBD2 (5 bases). Between the trimmed V and J ends, which lost 5 bases and 3 bases, there was a span of 13 bases. CDR1 is LNHDA and CDR2 is SQIVND in the germline V gene (reference sequence). This CDR3 contains 15 residues. The CDR3 loop is CASSSNMRDTGELFF. In DNA form, the CDR3 reads TGTGCCAGTAGTTCGAACATGAGGGACACCGGGGAGCTGTTTTTT.

V gene TRBV2 combines with J gene TRBJ1-1; D is undetermined. CDR1 is SNHLY and CDR2 is FYNNEI in the germline V gene. CDR3 length equals 12 residues. V was cut by 5 bases and J by 4 bases, with 8 bases left in between. The CDR3, as DNA: TGTGCCAGCAGTACCGAGTCCACTGAAGCTTTCTTT. This codes for CASSTESTEAFF.

The table lists this clone with a count of one. The chain combines TRBV3-1 (or the pseudogene TRBV3-2) with TRBJ2-3; 8 bases fit TRBD2. Germline V gives CDR1 LGHDT, CDR2 YNNKEL (reference sequence). CDR3 length: 14 residues. CDR3 residues: CEWRSGGPGDTQYF. CDR3 nucleotides: TGTGAGTGGAGAAGCGGGGGTCCCGGAGATACGCAGTATTTT.

The chain has TRBV7-2 and TRBJ1-2; TRBD1 matches at 9 bases. The CDR3 has 18 amino acids. In germline, CDR1 is SGHTA, CDR2 FQGNSA. Trimming at V came to 1 base and at J to 4 bases, leaving 13 bases not matched to a gene. CDR3 loop: CASSLVVTGTGSTYGYTF. The CDR3 region has the DNA TGTGCCAGCAGCTTAGTTGTTACCGGGACAGGGTCGACCTATGGCTACACCTTC. Based on the CDR3 plus reference TRBV7-2 and TRBJ1-2, the full variable domain is GAGVSQSPSNKVTEKGKDVELRCDPISGHTALYWYRQSLGQGLEFLIYFQGNSAPDKSGLPSDRFSAERTGGSVSTLTIQRTQQEDSAVYLCASSLVVTGTGSTYGYTFGSGTRLTVV.

In its sample, this clone was seen once. The CDR3 region has the DNA TGTGCCAGCAGTGATTTCAAGGGGAAACGGTACTTC. Amino acids: CASSDFKGKRYF. The chain links TRBV2 to TRBJ2-7, with D perhaps matching TRBD1 (5 bases). Per the germline V gene, CDR1 is SNHLY and CDR2 is FYNNEI. The V and J ends lost 3 bases and 12 bases respectively, with 15 bases between them. CDR3 length equals 12 residues.

The J gene is TRBJ2-3, the V gene TRBV10-1, with 12 bases identical to TRBD2. There are 17 residues in the CDR3. CDR1 and CDR2 (germline): WNHNN, SYGVQD (reference sequence). The V gene end was trimmed by 8 bases and the J gene end by 3 bases; junction bases not matched to a gene: 12. The DNA for the CDR3 is TGCGCCAGCCCCAAGGGTCCGACTAGCGGGGGTACAGATACGCAGTATTTT. Amino acids: CASPKGPTSGGTDTQYF.

The chain recombines TRBV7-9 with TRBJ2-2; D call uncertain. Germline V lookup: CDR1 SEHNR, CDR2 FQNEAQ (reference sequence). The V end was cut by 6 bases, the J end by 0 bases, with 14 bases between. CDR3 length: 16 amino acids. The CDR3 DNA reads TGTGCCAGCAGACCCAGCGATAAGGCGAACACCGGGGAGCTGTTTTTT. Protein: CASRPSDKANTGELFF. The full variable domain, completed using reference TRBV7-9 and TRBJ2-2, is DTGVSQNPRHKITKRGQNVTFRCDPISEHNRLYWYRQTLGQGPEFLTYFQNEAQLEKSRLLSDRFSAERPKGSFSTLEIQRTEQGDSAMYLCASRPSDKANTGELFFGEGSRLTVL.

This sequence joins TRBV27 and TRBJ2-7, with TRBD1 identical over 9 bases. With V trimmed by 5 bases and J by 3 bases, 5 bases remained unmatched. Germline V lookup: CDR1 MNHEY, CDR2 SMNVEV (reference sequence). The CDR3 extends over 14 amino acids. Written as DNA, the CDR3 is TGTGCCAGCAGTCGACAGGGGGTTTACTACGAGCAGTACTTC. It specifies CASSRQGVYYEQYF.